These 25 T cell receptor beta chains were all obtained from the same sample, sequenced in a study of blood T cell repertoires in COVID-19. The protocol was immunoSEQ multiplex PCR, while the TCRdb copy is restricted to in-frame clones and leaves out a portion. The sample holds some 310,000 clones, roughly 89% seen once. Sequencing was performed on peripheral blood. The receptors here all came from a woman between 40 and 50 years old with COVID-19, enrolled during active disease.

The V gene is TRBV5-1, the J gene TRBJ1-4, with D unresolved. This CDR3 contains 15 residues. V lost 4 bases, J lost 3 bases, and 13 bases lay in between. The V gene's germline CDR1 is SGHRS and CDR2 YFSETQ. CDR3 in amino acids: CASSDPVMANEKLFF. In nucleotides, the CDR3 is TGCGCCAGCAGCGATCCAGTAATGGCTAATGAAAAACTGTTTTTT.

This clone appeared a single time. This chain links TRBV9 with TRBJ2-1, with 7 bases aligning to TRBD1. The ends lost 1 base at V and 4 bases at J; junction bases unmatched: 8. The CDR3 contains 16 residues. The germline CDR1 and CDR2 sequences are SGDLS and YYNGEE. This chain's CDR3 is CASSVSTAGGYNEQFF. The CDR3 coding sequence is TGTGCCAGCAGCGTATCTACGGCAGGGGGTTACAATGAGCAGTTCTTC.

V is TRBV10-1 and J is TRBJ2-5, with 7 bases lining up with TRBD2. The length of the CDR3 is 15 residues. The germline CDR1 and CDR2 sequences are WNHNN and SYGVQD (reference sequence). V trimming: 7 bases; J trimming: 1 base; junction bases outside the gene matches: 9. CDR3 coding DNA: TGCGCCAGCACGGGGTTAGCGGGCCTCCAAGAGACCCAGTACTTC. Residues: CASTGLAGLQETQYF.

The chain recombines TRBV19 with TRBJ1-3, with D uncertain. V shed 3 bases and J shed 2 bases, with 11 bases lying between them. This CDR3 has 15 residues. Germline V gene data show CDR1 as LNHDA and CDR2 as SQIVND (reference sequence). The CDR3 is CASSISPSAGNTIYF. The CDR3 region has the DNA TGTGCCAGTAGTATTTCCCCTTCCGCTGGAAACACCATATATTTT.

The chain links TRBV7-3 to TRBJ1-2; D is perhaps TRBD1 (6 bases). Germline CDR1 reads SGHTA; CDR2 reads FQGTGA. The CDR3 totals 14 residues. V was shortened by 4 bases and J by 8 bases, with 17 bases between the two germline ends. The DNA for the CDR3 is TGTGCCAGCAGCTACTCAGGGGCCTCCGAGGGCTACACCTTC. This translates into CASSYSGASEGYTF.

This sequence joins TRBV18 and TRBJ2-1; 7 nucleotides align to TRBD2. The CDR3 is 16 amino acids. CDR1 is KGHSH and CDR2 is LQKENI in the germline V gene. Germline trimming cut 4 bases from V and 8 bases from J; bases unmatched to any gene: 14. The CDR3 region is CASSLPGREFEDEQFF. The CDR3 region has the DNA TGTGCCAGCTCACTGCCCGGGCGGGAGTTTGAGGATGAGCAGTTCTTC.

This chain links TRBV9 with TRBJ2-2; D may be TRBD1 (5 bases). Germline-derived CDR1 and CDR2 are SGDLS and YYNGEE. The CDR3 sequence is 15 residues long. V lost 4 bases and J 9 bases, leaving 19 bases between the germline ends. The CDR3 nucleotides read TGTGCCAGCAGCCAGACCGGACAAGGACCGCGGGAGCTGTTTTTT. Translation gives CASSQTGQGPRELFF.

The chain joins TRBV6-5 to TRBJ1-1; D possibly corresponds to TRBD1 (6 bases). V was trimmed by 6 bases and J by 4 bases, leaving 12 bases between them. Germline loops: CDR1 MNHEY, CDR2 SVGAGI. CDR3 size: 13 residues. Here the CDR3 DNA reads TGTGCCAGCAGAGATAGACAGGCCACTGAAGCTTTCTTT. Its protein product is CASRDRQATEAFF.

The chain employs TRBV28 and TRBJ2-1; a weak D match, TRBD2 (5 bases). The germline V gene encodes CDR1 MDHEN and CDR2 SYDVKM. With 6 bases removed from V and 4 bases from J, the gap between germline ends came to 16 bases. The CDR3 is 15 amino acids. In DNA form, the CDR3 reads TGTGCCAGCAGCCGACACCTCACGGGGTACAATGAGCAGTTCTTC. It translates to CASSRHLTGYNEQFF.

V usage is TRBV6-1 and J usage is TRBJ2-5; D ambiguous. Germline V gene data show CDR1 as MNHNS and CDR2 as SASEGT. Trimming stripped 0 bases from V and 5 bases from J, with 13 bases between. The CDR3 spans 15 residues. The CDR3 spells CASSEAADWRETQYF. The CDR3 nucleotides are TGTGCCAGCAGTGAAGCGGCAGACTGGCGTGAGACCCAGTACTTC.

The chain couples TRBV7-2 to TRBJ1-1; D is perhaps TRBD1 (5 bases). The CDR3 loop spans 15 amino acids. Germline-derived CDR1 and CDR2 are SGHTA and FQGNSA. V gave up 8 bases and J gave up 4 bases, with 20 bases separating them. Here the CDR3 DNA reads TGTGCCAGCCCCCTCGGGAGGGGAGACAGCACTGAAGCTTTCTTT. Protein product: CASPLGRGDSTEAFF.

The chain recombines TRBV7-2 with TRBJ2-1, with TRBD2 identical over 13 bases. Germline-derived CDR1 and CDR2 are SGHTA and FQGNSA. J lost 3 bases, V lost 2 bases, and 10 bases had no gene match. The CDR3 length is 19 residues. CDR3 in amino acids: CASSLRTSGGIVNYNEQFF. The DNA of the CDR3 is TGTGCCAGCAGCTTAAGGACTAGCGGGGGTATCGTCAACTACAATGAGCAGTTCTTC.

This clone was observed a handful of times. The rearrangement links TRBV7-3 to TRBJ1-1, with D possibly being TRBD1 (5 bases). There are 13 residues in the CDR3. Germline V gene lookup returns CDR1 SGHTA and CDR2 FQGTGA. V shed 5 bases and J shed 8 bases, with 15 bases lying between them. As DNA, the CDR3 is TGTGCCAGCAGCCCCCGCGGGGCGGAAGAAGCTTTCTTT. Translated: CASSPRGAEEAFF. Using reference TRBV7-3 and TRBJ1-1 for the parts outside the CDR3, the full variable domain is GAGVSQTPSNKVTEKGKYVELRCDPISGHTALYWYRQSLGQGPEFLIYFQGTGAADDSGLPNDRFFAVRPEGSVSTLKIQRTERGDSAVYLCASSPRGAEEAFFGQGTRLTVV.

CDR3 residues: CASSSRVFGDQPQHF. CDR3 coding DNA: TGTGCCAGCAGTTCCAGGGTTTTCGGCGATCAGCCCCAGCATTTT. The gene calls are TRBV28 and TRBJ1-5, with a weak D call TRBD1 (5 bases). CDR3 length equals 15 residues. The germline CDR1 and CDR2 sequences are MDHEN and SYDVKM. V lost 4 bases, J lost 5 bases, and 15 bases lay in between.

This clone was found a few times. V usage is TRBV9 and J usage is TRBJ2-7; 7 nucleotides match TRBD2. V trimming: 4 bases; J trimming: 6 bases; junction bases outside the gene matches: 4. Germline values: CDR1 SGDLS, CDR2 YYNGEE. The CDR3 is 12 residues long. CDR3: CASSLSGIEQYF. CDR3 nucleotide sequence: TGTGCCAGCAGCCTCAGCGGGATCGAGCAGTACTTC.

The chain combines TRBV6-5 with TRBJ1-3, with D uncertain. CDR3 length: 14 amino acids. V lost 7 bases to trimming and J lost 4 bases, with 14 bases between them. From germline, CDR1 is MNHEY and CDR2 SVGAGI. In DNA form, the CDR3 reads TGTGCCAGCACCTCGGCGGGCTTCGGAAACACCATATATTTT. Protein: CASTSAGFGNTIYF.

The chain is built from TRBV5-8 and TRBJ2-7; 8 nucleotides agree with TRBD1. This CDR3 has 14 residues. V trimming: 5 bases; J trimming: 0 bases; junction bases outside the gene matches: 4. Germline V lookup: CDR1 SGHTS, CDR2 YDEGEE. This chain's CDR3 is CASRGDRGSYEQYF. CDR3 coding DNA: TGTGCCAGCAGGGGTGACAGGGGCTCCTACGAGCAGTACTTC.

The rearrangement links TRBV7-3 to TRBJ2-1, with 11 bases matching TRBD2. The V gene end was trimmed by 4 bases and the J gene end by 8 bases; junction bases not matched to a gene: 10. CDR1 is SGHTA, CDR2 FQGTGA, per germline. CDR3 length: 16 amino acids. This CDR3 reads CASSSSRLAGPDEQFF. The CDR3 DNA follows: TGTGCCAGCAGCTCCTCCAGACTAGCGGGGCCCGATGAGCAGTTCTTC. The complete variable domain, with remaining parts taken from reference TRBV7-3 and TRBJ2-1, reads GAGVSQTPSNKVTEKGKYVELRCDPISGHTALYWYRQSLGQGPEFLIYFQGTGAADDSGLPNDRFFAVRPEGSVSTLKIQRTERGDSAVYLCASSSSRLAGPDEQFFGPGTRLTVL.

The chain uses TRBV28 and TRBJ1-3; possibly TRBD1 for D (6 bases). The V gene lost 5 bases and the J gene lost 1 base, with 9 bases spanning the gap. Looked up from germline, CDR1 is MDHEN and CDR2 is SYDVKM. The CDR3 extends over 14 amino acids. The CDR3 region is CASSARGSGNTIYF. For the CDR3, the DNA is TGTGCCAGCAGTGCGAGGGGGTCTGGAAACACCATATATTTT.

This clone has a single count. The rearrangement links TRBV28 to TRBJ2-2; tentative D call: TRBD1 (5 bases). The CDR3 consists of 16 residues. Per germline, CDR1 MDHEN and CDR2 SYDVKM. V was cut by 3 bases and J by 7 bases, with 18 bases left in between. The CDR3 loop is CASSFTGHDRNGELFF. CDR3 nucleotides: TGTGCCAGCAGTTTCACCGGACACGATAGGAACGGGGAGCTGTTTTTT.

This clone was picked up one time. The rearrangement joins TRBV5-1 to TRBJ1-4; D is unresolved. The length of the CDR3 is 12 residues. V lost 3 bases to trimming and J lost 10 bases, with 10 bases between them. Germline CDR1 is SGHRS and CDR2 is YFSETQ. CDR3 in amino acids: CASSSSPGKLFF. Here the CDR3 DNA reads TGCGCCAGCAGCTCCTCCCCGGGAAAACTGTTTTTT.

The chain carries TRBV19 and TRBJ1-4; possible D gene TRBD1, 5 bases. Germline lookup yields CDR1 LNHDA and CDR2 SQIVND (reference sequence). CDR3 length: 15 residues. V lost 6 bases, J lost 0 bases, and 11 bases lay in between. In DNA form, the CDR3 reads TGTGCCAGTAGATCCCAAGGGGCAACTAATGAAAAACTGTTTTTT. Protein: CASRSQGATNEKLFF.

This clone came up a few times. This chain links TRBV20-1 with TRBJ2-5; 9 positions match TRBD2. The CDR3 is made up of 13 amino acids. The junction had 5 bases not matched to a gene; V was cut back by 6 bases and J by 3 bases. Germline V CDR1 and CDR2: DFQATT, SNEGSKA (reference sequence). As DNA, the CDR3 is TGCAGTGCGAGTATAGCGGGGGAAGAGACCCAGTACTTC. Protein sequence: CSASIAGEETQYF.

DNA of the CDR3: TGTGCCAGCACCCTATTGACAGGGGATGGTACTAATGAAAAACTGTTTTTT. Translated: CASTLLTGDGTNEKLFF. The chain employs TRBV5-6 and TRBJ1-4; 8 nucleotides align to TRBD1. The germline gives CDR1 SGHDT, CDR2 YYEEEE. J was trimmed by 2 bases and V by 6 bases; bases with no gene match: 12. The CDR3 has 17 amino acids.

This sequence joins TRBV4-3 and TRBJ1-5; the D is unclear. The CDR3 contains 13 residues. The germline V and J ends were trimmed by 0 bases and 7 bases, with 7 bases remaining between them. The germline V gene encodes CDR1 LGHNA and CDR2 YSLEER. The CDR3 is CASSQDGGQPQHF. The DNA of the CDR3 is TGCGCCAGCAGCCAAGATGGCGGGCAGCCCCAGCATTTT.